This T cell receptor (beta chain) was recorded in a study of PD-1 blockade in classical Hodgkin lymphoma. The assay was immunoSEQ multiplex PCR, and TCRdb's table has in-frame clones only and misses some. The sample shows about 26,000 clones, approximately 67% of them seen only once. Each patient's relapse followed autologous stem cell transplantation, and brentuximab vedotin exposure varied. The input for sequencing was peripheral blood mononuclear cells (PBMCs), taken before the second cycle of nivolumab. This TCR was recovered from a human donor with classical Hodgkin lymphoma.

CDR3 loop: CASTRIGPFQETQYF. The CDR3 DNA reads as TGTGCCAGCACCCGAATTGGACCGTTCCAAGAGACCCAGTACTTC. V usage is TRBV6-5 and J usage is TRBJ2-5; D ambiguous. CDR1 and CDR2 (germline): MNHEY, SVGAGI. This CDR3 spans 15 amino acids. V was pared by 7 bases and J by 1 base, with 16 bases between.